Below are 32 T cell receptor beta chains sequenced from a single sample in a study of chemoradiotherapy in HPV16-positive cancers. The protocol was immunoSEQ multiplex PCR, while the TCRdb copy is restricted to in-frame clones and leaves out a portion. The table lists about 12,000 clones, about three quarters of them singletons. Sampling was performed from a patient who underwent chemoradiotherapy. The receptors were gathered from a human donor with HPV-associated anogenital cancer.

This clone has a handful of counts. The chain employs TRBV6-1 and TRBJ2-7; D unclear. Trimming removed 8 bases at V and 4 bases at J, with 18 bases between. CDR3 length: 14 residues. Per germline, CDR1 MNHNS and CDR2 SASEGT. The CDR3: CASLPKGLWYEQYF. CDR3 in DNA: TGTGCCAGCCTGCCAAAAGGTCTTTGGTACGAGCAGTACTTC.

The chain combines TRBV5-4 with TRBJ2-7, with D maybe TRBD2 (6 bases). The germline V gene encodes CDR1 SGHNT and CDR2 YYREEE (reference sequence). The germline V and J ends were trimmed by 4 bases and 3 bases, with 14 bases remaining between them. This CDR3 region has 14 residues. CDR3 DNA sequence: TGTGCCAGCAGCCGCCCCGGACTATACTACGAGCAGTACTTC. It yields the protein CASSRPGLYYEQYF.

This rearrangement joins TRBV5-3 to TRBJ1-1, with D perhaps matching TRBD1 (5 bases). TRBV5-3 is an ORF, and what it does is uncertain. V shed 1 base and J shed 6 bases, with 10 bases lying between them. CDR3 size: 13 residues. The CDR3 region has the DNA TGTGCCAGAAGCTTGAGAGGGACGTCTGAAGCTTTCTTT. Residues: CARSLRGTSEAFF.

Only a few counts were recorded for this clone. The CDR3 loop reads CASSIDPSGRAYEQYF. For the CDR3, the DNA is TGTGCCAGCAGCATAGATCCTAGCGGGAGAGCCTACGAGCAGTACTTC. The chain uses TRBV13 and TRBJ2-7; TRBD2 aligns across 10 bases. The CDR3 contains 16 residues. V was clipped by 5 bases and J by 2 bases; unmatched bases: 9. Per the germline V gene, CDR1 is PRHDT and CDR2 is FYEKMQ (reference sequence).

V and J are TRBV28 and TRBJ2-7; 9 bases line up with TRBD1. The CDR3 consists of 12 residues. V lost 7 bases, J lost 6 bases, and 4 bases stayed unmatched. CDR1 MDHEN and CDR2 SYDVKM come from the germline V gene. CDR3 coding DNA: TGTGCCAGCACCAGGACAGGGGCCGAGCAGTACTTC. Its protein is CASTRTGAEQYF. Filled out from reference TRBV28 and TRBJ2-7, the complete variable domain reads DVKVTQSSRYLVKRTGEKVFLECVQDMDHENMFWYRQDPGLGLRLIYFSYDVKMKEKGDIPEGYSVSREKKERFSLILESASTNQTSMYLCASTRTGAEQYFGPGTRLTVT.

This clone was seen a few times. For the CDR3, the DNA is TGTGCCAGTAGTATAGGGCGGACTGAAGCTTTCTTT. Amino acids: CASSIGRTEAFF. This chain joins TRBV19 and TRBJ1-1; no definite D call. The CDR3 extends over 12 amino acids. Germline V gene lookup returns CDR1 LNHDA and CDR2 SQIVND (reference sequence). Trimming took 1 base from V and 5 from J, leaving 5 bases between them.

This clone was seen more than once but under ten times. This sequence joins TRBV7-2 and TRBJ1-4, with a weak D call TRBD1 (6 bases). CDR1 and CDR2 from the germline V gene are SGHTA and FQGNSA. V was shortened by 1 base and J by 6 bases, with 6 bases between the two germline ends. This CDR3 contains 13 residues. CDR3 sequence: CASSLDRDEKLFF. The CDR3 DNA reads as TGTGCCAGCAGCTTAGACAGGGATGAAAAACTGTTTTTT.

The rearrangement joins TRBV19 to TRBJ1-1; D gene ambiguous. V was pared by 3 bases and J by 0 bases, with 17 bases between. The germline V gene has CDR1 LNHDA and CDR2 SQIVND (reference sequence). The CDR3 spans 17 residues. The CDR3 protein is CASSILAGARMNTEAFF. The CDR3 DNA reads TGTGCCAGTAGTATTCTGGCCGGCGCAAGAATGAACACTGAAGCTTTCTTT.

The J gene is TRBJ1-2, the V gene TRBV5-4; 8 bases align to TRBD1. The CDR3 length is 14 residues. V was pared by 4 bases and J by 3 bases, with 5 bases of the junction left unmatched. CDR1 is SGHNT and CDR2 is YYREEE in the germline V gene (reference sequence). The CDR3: CASSPPGQDYGYTF. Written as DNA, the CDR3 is TGTGCCAGCAGCCCGCCGGGACAGGACTATGGCTACACCTTC.

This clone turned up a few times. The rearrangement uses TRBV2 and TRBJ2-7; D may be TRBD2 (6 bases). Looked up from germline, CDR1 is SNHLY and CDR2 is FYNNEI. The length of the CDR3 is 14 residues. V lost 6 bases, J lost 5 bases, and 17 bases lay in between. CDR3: CASSPGLSSHEQYF. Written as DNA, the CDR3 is TGTGCCAGCAGCCCGGGACTCTCCTCGCACGAGCAGTACTTC. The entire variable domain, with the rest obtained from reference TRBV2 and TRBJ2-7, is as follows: EPEVTQTPSHQVTQMGQEVILRCVPISNHLYFYWYRQILGQKVEFLVSFYNNEISEKSEIFDDQFSVERPDGSNFTLKIRSTKLEDSAMYFCASSPGLSSHEQYFGPGTRLTVT.

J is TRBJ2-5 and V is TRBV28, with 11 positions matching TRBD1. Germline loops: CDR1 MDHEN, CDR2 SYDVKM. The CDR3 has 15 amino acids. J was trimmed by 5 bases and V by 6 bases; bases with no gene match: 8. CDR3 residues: CASSRTGGAGETQYF. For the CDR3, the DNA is TGTGCCAGCAGCCGGACAGGGGGCGCGGGGGAGACCCAGTACTTC.

CDR3 sequence reads: CASSEGAGVSGNTIYF. The CDR3 nucleotides are TGTGCCAGCAGTGAAGGTGCAGGGGTCTCTGGAAACACCATATATTTT. The V gene is TRBV6-1, the J gene TRBJ1-3; tentative D call: TRBD1 (6 bases). Trimming stripped 1 base from V and 0 bases from J, with 10 bases between. In germline, CDR1 is MNHNS, CDR2 SASEGT. The length of the CDR3 is 16 residues.

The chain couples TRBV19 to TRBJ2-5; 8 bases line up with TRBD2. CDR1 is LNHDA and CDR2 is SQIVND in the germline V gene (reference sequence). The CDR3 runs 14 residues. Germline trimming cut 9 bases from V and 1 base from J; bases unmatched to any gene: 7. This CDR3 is CASAASGPQETQYF. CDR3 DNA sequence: TGTGCCAGCGCGGCTAGCGGGCCCCAAGAGACCCAGTACTTC.

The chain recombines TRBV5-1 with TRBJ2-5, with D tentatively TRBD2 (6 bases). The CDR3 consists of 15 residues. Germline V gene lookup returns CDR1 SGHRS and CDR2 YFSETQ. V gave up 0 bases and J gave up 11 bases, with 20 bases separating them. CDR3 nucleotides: TGCGCCAGCAGCTTGGCTCTGCGGGGCCCCCGAGAGCAGTACTTC. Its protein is CASSLALRGPREQYF.

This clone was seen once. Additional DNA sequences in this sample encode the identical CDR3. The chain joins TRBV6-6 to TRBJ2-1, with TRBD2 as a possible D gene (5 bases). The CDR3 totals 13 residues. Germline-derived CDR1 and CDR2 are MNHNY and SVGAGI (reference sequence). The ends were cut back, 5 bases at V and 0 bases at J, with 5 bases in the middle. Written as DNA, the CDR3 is TGTGCCAGCAGTCGGGACTCCTACAATGAGCAGTTCTTC. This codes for CASSRDSYNEQFF.

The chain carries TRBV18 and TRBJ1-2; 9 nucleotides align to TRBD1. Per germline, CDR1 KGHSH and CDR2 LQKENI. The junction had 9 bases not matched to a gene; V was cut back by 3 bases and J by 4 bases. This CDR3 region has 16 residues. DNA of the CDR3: TGTGCCAGCTCACCGAACCGGGACAGGGCAGCCTATGGCTACACCTTC. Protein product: CASSPNRDRAAYGYTF.

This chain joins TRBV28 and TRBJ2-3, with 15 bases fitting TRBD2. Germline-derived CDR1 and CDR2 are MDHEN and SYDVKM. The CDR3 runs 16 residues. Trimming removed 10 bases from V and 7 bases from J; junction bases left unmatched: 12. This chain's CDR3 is CAISPGLAGGRNTQYF. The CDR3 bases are TGTGCCATTTCGCCGGGACTAGCGGGAGGCCGCAATACGCAGTATTTT.

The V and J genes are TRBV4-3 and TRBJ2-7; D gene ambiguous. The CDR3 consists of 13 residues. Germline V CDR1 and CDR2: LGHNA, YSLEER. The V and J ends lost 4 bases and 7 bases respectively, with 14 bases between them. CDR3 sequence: CASSLKVQGEQYF. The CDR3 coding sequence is TGCGCCAGCAGCCTTAAGGTGCAAGGGGAGCAGTACTTC.

Here the CDR3 DNA reads TGTGCCAGCAGCCGTCCTCGACAGGGGGCCTCTTATTCACCCCTCCACTTT. Its protein is CASSRPRQGASYSPLHF. This chain uses TRBV2 with TRBJ1-6, with TRBD1 identical over 10 bases. From germline, CDR1 is SNHLY and CDR2 FYNNEI. The CDR3 covers 17 residues. After removal of 6 bases from V and 8 bases from J, the junction contained 13 bases not matched to a gene.

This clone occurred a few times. The CDR3 DNA reads as TGTGCCAGCAGTGGCGGGAGCCCGGGTGGGGCCAACGTCCTGACTTTC. Protein sequence: CASSGGSPGGANVLTF. This chain uses TRBV28 with TRBJ2-6, with 7 bases identical to TRBD2. The junction had 7 bases not matched to a gene; V was cut back by 5 bases and J by 3 bases. Germline V gene lookup returns CDR1 MDHEN and CDR2 SYDVKM. The CDR3 loop spans 16 amino acids.

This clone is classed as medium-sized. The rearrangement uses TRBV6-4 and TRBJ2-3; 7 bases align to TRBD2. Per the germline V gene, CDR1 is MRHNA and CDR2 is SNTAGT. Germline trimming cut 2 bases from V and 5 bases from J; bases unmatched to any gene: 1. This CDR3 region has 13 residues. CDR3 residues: CASSDTSEDTQYF. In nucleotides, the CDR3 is TGTGCCAGCAGTGACACTAGCGAAGATACGCAGTATTTT.

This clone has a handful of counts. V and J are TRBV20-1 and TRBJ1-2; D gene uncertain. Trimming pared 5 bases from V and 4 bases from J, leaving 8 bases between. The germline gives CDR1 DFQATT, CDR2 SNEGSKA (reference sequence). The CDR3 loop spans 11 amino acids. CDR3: CSASRFYGYTF. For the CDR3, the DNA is TGCAGTGCTTCCCGGTTCTATGGCTACACCTTC.

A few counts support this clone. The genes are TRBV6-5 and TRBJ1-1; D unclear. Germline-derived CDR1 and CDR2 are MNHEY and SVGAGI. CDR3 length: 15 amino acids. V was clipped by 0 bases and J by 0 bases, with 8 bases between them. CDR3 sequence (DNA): TGTGCCAGCAGTTACTCGGGCAGCATGAACACTGAAGCTTTCTTT. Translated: CASSYSGSMNTEAFF.

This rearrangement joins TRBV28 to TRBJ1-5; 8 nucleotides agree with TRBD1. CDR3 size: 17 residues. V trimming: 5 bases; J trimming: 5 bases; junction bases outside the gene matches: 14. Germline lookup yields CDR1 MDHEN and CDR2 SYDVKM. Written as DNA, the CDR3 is TGTGCCAGCAGTACGACAGGACAGGGAGGGTTTCATCAGCCCCAGCATTTT. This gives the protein CASSTTGQGGFHQPQHF.

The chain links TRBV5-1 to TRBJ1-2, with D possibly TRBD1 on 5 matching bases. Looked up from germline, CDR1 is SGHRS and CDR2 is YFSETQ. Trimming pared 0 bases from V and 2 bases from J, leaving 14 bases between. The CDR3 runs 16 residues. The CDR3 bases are TGCGCCAGCAGCTTGGGGGGACCCCCTTGGAACTATGGCTACACCTTC. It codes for CASSLGGPPWNYGYTF.

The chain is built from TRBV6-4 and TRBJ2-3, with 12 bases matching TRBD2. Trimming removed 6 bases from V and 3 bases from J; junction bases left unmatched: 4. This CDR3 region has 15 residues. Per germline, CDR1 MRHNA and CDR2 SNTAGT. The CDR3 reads CASSRLAGETDTQYF. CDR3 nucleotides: TGTGCCAGCAGCCGACTAGCGGGAGAGACAGATACGCAGTATTTT.

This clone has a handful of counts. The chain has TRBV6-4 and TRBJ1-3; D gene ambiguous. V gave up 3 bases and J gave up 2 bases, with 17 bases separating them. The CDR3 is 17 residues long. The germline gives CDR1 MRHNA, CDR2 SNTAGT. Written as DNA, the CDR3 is TGTGCCAGCAGTGAGGCTGCCCGACGCTCGGCTGGAAACACCATATATTTT. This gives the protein CASSEAARRSAGNTIYF.

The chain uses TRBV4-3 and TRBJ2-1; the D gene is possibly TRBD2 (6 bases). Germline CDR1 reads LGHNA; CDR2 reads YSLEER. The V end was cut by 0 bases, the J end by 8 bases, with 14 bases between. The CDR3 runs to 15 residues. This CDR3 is CASSQEVGGVDEQFF. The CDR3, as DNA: TGCGCCAGCAGCCAAGAGGTAGGAGGGGTCGATGAGCAGTTCTTC.

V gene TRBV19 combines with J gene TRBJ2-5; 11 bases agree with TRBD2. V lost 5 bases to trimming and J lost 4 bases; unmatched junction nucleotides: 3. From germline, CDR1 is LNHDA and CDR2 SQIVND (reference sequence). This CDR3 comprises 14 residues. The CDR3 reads CASSRTSGLETQYF. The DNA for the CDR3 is TGTGCCAGTAGTCGGACTAGCGGGTTAGAGACCCAGTACTTC.

DNA for the CDR3: TGCGCCAGCAGCTTGCAGGGGCGGGGAACCGGGGAGCTGTTTTTT. Amino acids: CASSLQGRGTGELFF. The chain has TRBV5-1 and TRBJ2-2; D tentatively fits TRBD1 or TRBD2 (6 bases each). The CDR3 consists of 15 residues. Between the trimmed V and J ends, which lost 1 base and 5 bases, there was a span of 12 bases. The V gene's germline CDR1 is SGHRS and CDR2 YFSETQ.

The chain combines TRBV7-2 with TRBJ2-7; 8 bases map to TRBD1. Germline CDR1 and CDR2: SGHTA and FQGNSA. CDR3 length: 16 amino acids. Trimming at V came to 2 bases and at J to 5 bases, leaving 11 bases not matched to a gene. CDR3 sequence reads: CASSLRGGTGSHEQYF. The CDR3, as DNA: TGTGCCAGCAGCTTAAGGGGCGGGACAGGATCCCACGAGCAGTACTTC.

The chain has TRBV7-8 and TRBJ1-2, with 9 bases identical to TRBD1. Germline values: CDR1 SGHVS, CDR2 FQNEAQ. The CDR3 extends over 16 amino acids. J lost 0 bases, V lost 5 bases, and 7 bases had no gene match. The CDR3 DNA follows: TGTGCCAGCAGCGAGGGACAGGGCCACCCTAACTATGGCTACACCTTC. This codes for CASSEGQGHPNYGYTF.